This T cell receptor (beta chain) was observed in a study of shared clonotypes between healthy human individuals. DNA input for the unsorted PBMC replicate PCRs was roughly 330 ng, approximately 30,000 T cell genomes. In the original analysis: From ImmunoSEQ came sequences covering only the junction and carrying no quality scores, so filtering differed. Method: immunoSEQ multiplex PCR; TCRdb's copy keeps in-frame clones and lacks some. V and J calls plus clone size are reproduced from that table; the DNA served to infer D and trimming. This sample yields approximately 470,000 clones, of which about 84% are seen a single time; about 13% belongs to the top ten. This clone was seen only a few times. Germline V gene sequence: CDR1 SGHTA, CDR2 FQGNSA. The V end lost 2 bases, the J end lost 6 bases, and 1 base lay between the germline ends. CDR3 length: 10 amino acids.

The sequence was obtained from a woman in her 40s in good health. Some clones in this sample may be carry-over from other donors' samples. This sequence joins TRBV7-2 and TRBJ2-5; D not certain. Sequencing input: PBMCs. The CDR3 nucleotides read TGTGCCAGCAGCTTAAAGACCCAGTACTTC. It encodes CASSLKTQYF.